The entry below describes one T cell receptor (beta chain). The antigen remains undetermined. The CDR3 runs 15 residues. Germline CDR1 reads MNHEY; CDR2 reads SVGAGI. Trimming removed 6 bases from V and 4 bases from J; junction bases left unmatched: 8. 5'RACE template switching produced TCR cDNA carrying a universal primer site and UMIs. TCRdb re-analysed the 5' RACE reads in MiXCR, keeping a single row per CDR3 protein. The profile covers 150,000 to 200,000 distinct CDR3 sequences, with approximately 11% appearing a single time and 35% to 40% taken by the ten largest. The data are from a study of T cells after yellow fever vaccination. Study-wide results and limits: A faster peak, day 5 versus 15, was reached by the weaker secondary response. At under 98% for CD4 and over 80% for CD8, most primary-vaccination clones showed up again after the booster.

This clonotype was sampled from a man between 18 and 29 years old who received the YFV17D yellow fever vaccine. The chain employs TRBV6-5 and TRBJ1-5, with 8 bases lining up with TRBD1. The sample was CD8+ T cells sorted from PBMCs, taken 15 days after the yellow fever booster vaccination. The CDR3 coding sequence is TGTGCCAGCAGATTGACAGGGGCCCCTAATCAGCCCCAGCATTTT. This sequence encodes CASRLTGAPNQPQHF.